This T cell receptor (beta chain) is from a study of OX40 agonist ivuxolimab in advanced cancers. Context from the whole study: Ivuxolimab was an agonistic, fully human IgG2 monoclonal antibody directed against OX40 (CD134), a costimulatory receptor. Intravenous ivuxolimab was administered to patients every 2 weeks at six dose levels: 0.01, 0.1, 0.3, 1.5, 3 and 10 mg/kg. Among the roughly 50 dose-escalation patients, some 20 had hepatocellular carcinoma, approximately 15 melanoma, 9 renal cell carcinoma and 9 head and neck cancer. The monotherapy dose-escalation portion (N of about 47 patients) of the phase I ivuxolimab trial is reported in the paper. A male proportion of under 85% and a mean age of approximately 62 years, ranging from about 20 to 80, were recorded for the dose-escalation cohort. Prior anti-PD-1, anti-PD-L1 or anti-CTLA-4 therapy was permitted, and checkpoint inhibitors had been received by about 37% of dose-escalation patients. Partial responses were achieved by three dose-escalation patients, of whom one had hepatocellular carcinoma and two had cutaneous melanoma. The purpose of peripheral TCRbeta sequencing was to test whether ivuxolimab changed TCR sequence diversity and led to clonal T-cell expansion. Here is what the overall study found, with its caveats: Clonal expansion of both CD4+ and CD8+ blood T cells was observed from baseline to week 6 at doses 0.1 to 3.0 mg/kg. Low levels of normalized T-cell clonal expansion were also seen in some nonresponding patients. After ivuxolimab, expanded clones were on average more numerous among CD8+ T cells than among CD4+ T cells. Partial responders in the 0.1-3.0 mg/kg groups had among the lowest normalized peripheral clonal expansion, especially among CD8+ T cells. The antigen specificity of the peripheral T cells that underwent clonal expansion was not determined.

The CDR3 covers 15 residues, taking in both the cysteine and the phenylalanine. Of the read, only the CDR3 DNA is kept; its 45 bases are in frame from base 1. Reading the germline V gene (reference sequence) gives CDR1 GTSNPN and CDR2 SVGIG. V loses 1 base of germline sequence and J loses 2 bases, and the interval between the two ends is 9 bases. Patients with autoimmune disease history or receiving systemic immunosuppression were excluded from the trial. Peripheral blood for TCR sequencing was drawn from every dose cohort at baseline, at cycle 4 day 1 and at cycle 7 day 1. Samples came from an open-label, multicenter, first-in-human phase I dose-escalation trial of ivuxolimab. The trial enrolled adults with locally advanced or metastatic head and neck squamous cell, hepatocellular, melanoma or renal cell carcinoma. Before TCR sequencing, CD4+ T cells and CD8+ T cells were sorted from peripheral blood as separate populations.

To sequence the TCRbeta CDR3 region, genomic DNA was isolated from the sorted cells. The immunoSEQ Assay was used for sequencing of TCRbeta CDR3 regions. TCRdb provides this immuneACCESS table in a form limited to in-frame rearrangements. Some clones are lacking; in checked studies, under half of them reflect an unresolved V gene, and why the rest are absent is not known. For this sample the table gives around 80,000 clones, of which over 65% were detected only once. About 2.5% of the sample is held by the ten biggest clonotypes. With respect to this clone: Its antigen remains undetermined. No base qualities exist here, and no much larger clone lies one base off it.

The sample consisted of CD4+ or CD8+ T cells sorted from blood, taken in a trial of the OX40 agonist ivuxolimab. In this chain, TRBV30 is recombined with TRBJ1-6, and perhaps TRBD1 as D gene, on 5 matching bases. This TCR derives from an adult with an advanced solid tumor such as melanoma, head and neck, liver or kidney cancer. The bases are TGTGCCTGGAGTGGCAGGGTCGCCTATAATTCACCCCTCCACTTT. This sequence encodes CAWSGRVAYNSPLHF.